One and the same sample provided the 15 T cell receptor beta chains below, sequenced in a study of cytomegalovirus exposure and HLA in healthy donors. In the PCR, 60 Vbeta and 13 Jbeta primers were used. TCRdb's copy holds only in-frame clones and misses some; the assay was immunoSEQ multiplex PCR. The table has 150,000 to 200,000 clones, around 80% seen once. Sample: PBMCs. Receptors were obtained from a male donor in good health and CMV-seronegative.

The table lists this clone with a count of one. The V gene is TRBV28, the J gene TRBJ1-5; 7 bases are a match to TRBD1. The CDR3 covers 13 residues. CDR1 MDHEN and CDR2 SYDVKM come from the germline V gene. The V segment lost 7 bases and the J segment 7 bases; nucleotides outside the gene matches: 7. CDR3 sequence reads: CASTLTGWQPQHF. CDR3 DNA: TGTGCCAGCACACTGACAGGGTGGCAGCCCCAGCATTTT.

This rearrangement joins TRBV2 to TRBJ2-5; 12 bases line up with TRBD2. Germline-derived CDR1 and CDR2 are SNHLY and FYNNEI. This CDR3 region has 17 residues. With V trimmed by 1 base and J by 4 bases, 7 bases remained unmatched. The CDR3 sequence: CASSEGKGLAGRETQYF. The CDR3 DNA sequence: TGTGCCAGCAGTGAAGGGAAAGGACTAGCGGGACGAGAGACCCAGTACTTC.

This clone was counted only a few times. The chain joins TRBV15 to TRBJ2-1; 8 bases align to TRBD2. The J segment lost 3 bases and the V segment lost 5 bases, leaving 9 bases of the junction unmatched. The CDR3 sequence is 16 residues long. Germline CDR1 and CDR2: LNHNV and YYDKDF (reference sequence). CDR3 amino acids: CATSRGAGEDYNEQFF. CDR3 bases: TGTGCCACCAGCCGCGGAGCGGGGGAGGACTACAATGAGCAGTTCTTC.

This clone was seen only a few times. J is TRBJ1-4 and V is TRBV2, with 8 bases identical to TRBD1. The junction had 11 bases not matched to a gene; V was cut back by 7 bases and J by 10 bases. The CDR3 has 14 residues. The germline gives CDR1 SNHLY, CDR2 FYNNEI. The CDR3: CASKPGTGGRKLFF. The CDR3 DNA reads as TGTGCCAGCAAACCCGGGACAGGTGGGCGAAAACTGTTTTTT.

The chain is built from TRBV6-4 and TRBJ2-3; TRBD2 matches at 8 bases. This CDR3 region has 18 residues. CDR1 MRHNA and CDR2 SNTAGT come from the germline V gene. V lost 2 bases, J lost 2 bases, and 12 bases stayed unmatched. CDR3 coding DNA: TGTGCCAGCAGTGACGAGCCTTTCAGAGCGGGGGTCACAGATACGCAGTATTTT. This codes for CASSDEPFRAGVTDTQYF.

The CDR3 DNA is TGTGCCAGCAGTTGTTATAGCGGCTCAAGCACAGATACGCAGTATTTT. Translating it yields CASSCYSGSSTDTQYF. The chain joins TRBV6-6 to TRBJ2-3; TRBD2 is a possible D gene (6 bases). CDR1 is MNHNY, CDR2 SVGAGI, per germline (reference sequence). V was trimmed by 4 bases and J by 0 bases, leaving 14 bases between them. The CDR3 has 16 residues.

Here the CDR3 DNA reads TGTGCCAGCAGCCGGGGGACAGGGCACACCGGGGAGCTGTTTTTT. This translates into CASSRGTGHTGELFF. This chain connects TRBV11-2 to TRBJ2-2; 9 bases fit TRBD1. With V trimmed by 5 bases and J by 3 bases, 4 bases remained unmatched. The CDR3 runs to 15 residues. Germline CDR1 and CDR2: SGHAT and FQNNGV.

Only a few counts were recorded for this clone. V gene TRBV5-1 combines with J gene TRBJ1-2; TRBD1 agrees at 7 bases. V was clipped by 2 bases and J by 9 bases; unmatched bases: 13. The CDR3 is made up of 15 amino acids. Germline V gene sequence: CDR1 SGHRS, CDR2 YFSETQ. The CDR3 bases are TGCGCCAGCAGCTTACGGTCGGCGGGACAGTCGAGCTACACCTTC. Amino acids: CASSLRSAGQSSYTF.

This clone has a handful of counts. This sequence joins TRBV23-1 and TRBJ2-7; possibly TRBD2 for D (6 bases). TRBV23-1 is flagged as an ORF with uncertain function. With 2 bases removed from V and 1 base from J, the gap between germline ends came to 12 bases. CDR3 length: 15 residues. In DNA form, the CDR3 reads TGCGCCAGCAGTCAAGCGGGACGGGTGTCCTACGAGCAGTACTTC. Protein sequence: CASSQAGRVSYEQYF.

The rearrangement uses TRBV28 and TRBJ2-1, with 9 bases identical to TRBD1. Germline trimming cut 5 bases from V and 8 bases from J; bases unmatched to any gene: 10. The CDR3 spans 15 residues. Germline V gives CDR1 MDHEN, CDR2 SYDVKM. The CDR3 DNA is TGTGCCAGCAGTACCGCCGGGACAGGGTCCGATGAGCAGTTCTTC. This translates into CASSTAGTGSDEQFF.

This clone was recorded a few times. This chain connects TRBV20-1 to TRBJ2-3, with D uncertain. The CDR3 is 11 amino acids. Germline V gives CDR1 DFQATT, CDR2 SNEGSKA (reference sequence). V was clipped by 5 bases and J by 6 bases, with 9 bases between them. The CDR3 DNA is TGCAGTGCTGGGCCCATCGATACGCAGTATTTT. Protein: CSAGPIDTQYF.

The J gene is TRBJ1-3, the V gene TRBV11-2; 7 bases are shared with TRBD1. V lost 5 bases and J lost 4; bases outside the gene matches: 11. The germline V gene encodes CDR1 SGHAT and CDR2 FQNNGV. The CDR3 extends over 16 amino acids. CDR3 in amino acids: CASSPREGARGNTIYF. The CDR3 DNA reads TGTGCCAGCAGCCCCCGGGAGGGGGCGCGAGGAAACACCATATATTTT.

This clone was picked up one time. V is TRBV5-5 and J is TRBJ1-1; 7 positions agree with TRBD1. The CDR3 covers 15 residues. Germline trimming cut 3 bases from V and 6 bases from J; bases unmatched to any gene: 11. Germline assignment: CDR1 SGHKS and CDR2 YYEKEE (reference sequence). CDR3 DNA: TGTGCCAGCAGCTATCTTGACAGGGTTATGGCTGAAGCTTTCTTT. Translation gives CASSYLDRVMAEAFF.

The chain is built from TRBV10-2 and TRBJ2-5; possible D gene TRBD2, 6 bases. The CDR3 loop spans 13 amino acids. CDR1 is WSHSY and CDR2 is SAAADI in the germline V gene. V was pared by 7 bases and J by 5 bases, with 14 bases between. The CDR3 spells CASTRERAETQYF. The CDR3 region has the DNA TGCGCCAGCACCCGGGAGCGGGCGGAGACCCAGTACTTC.

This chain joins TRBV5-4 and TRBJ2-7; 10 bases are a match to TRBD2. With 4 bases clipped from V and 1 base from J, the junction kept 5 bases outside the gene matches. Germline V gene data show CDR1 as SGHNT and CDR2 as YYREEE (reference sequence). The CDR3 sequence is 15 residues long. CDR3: CASSPGLAASYEQYF. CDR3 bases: TGTGCCAGCAGCCCTGGACTAGCGGCATCCTACGAGCAGTACTTC.